These T cell receptor beta chains were read from a single sample in a study of cytomegalovirus exposure and HLA in healthy donors. TCRdb keeps only in-frame clones here, not all; method: immunoSEQ multiplex PCR. The sample lists roughly 48,000 clones, 73% occurring once. Material: PBMCs. The receptors shown here come from a man between 18 and 35 years old in good health and CMV-seronegative. Both conserved end residues are part of each CDR3. A D gene is named only where the DNA matches it firmly. Size is stated for part of the rows, as once, few or many counts, or as a class when the clone is expanded.

len	d_gene	v_gene	abundance	j_gene	CDR3nt	CDR3aa
14	.	TRBV28	.	TRBJ1-1	TGTGCCAGCAGTTTCTCCATGTTACAGGCCGAAGCTTTCTTT	CASSFSMLQAEAFF
13	TRBD1	TRBV28	.	TRBJ1-2	TGTGCCACTCGAGGACAGGCGGGCTATGGCTACACCTTC	CATRGQAGYGYTF
16	TRBD2	TRBV5-4	.	TRBJ2-5	TGTGCCAGCAGCTTGAGAACTAGCGGGAGGAAAGAGACCCAGTACTTC	CASSLRTSGRKETQYF
18	TRBD1	TRBV5-6	.	TRBJ2-6	TGTGCCAGCAGCTTGCAGGGGACAGGCCACTCTGGGGCCAACGTCCTGACTTTC	CASSLQGTGHSGANVLTF
14	.	TRBV7-2	.	TRBJ1-5	TGTGCCAGCAGCGTACAGGGTGGGGATCAGCCCCAGCATTTT	CASSVQGGDQPQHF
17	TRBD2	TRBV30	.	TRBJ2-1	TGTGCCTGGAGTCCGGGACAGCTAGCGGGAGTCTACAATGAGCAGTTCTTC	CAWSPGQLAGVYNEQFF
12	TRBD1	TRBV29-1	.	TRBJ1-2	TGCAGCGTTGGAGAGCAGGGGGATGGCTACACCTTC	CSVGEQGDGYTF
15	.	TRBV9	.	TRBJ2-7	TGTGCCAGCAGCGTAAATTCAGGTAGCTCCTACGAGCAGTACTTC	CASSVNSGSSYEQYF
19	TRBD2	TRBV11-3	.	TRBJ2-5	TGTGCCAGCAGCTTAGGCCGGGGCTTGACTAGCGGAATCCAAGAGACCCAGTACTTC	CASSLGRGLTSGIQETQYF
15	TRBD2	TRBV6-5	.	TRBJ2-1	TGTGCCAGCACCCAAATAGCGGGAGGCCGGAATGAGCAGTTCTTC	CASTQIAGGRNEQFF
15	TRBD2	TRBV30	.	TRBJ2-2	TGTGCCTGGACGGGACTAGGGGAGAACACCGGGGAGCTGTTTTTT	CAWTGLGENTGELFF
11	.	TRBV29-1	.	TRBJ2-7	TGCAGCGTCGGACAGCCCCACGAGCAGTACTTC	CSVGQPHEQYF
15	TRBD1	TRBV25-1	.	TRBJ2-5	TGTGCCAGCAGTGACCCCACAGGGGGCGGTGAGACCCAGTACTTC	CASSDPTGGGETQYF
17	TRBD1	TRBV14	once	TRBJ2-2	TGTGCCAGCAGCCAAGATCCGGACAGGGTTATCTCCGGGGAGCTGTTTTTT	CASSQDPDRVISGELFF
13	TRBD2	TRBV7-3	once	TRBJ2-5	TGTGCCAGCAGCTTACGGGAGGCGGAGACCCAGTACTTC	CASSLREAETQYF
12	.	TRBV28	.	TRBJ2-1	TGTGCCAGCAGTTTAAAACTAGCCCAGCAGTTCTTC	CASSLKLAQQFF
13	.	TRBV4-1	.	TRBJ2-7	TGCGCCAGCAGCCAAGGGGCCAGCTACGAGCAGTACTTC	CASSQGASYEQYF
13	.	TRBV7-9	.	TRBJ2-7	TGTGCCAGCAGCTTAGGACAGGTGGGAGAGCAGTACTTC	CASSLGQVGEQYF
12	.	TRBV11-2	.	TRBJ2-7	TGTGCCAGCAGCTTAGTCACCCGGGAGCAGTACTTC	CASSLVTREQYF
13	TRBD1	TRBV5-6	few	TRBJ2-7	TGTGCCAGCAGCCGGACAGGGCCCTACGAGCAGTACTTC	CASSRTGPYEQYF
14	TRBD1	TRBV7-8	.	TRBJ1-2	TGTGCCAGCAGCTTAGAGAGTACAGGGGCGGGCTACACCTTC	CASSLESTGAGYTF
12	TRBD2	TRBV2	.	TRBJ2-7	TGTGCCAGCAGTGGGCTAGCGGGAGCGGGGTACTTC	CASSGLAGAGYF
11	.	TRBV5-6	.	TRBJ2-7	TGTGCCAGCAGCTTGGGGCCAGAGCAGTACTTC	CASSLGPEQYF
15	TRBD1	TRBV7-9	.	TRBJ1-1	TGTGCCAGCAGCTTAGAACAGGTGGACAGGGGTGACGCTTTCTTT	CASSLEQVDRGDAFF
15	TRBD1	TRBV9	few	TRBJ1-1	TGTGCCAGCGGGGGACAGCAGATAGGAAACACTGAAGCTTTCTTT	CASGGQQIGNTEAFF